This is a list of T cell receptor beta chains from one sample in a study of blood T cell repertoires in COVID-19. Sequenced by immunoSEQ multiplex PCR; TCRdb stores in-frame clones only, minus some. The table lists 400,000 to 500,000 clones, about 88% of them singletons. The sample taken for sequencing was PBMCs or T cells enriched from blood (not recorded which). These receptors were collected from a woman under 30 who had been exposed to COVID-19. CDR3s leave out the opening cysteine and the closing phenylalanine or tryptophan.

V gene | CDR3 protein
TRBV11-2 | ASSGLAGFEQY
TRBV7-2 | ASGDHQPQH
TRBV6-2/TRBV6-3 | ASSNVQAGGSDTQY
TRBV7-3 | ASSSKRSVHHYGYT
TRBV5-4 | ASSLPLGRGGTDTQY
TRBV10-3 | AIGQGANNEKLF
TRBV27 | ASSFDSSYEQY
TRBV21-1 | ASSPHRDRGENTEAF
TRBV13 | ASSPKAGAVEQY
TRBV11-2 | ATSGRVRSSYEQY
TRBV6-2/TRBV6-3 | ASSYVGQGGEKLF
TRBV12-3/TRBV12-4 | ASSFQLRQKI
TRBV6-2/TRBV6-3 | ASSGSGVTEAF
TRBV24-1 | ATSDFEVREQF
TRBV7-9 | ASSSRGGEGEAF
TRBV19 | ASSTSAKRQDLYGYT
TRBV7-2 | ASSSDRVRWGYT
TRBV18 | ASSPSSGTYQPQH
TRBV28 | ASSLGGFRNIQY
TRBV5-1 | ASSSTTLNTEAF
TRBV5-8 | ASSQAGVMQPQH
TRBV4-3 | ASSQENPGSGPAVEQY
TRBV19 | ASSADSSNLSQH
TRBV27 | ASSRGLATLQETQY
TRBV6-5 | ASSSTYEQY
TRBV27 | ASSKTGFNSNQPQH
TRBV19 | ASSLLSDARNSPLH
TRBV7-7 | ASTLGVLNSYEQY
TRBV5-1 | ASSLQGVNTGELF
TRBV19 | ASSRRGSSGNTIY
TRBV10-3 | AISETGMNSPLH
TRBV18 | ASSPLDRGSSSTEAF